These 4 T cell receptor beta chains were all obtained from the same sample, sequenced in a study of CD8+ T cells in alopecia areata. Isolated RNA was reverse transcribed into cDNA used as the sequencing template. TCRdb keeps only in-frame clones here, not all; method: immunoSEQ multiplex PCR. This sample yields about 120,000 clones, of which 50% to 75% are seen a single time; around 30% belongs to the top ten. Treatment here: oral pan-JAK inhibitor, 5-10 mg twice daily. The sample here was CD8+ T cells sorted from blood, taken at week 4, from a patient treated with tofacitinib. The receptors here all came from a human donor with alopecia areata.

The CDR3 region is CAWSRSGGFYEQYF. The CDR3 DNA is TGTGCCTGGAGTCGTAGCGGGGGGTTCTACGAGCAGTACTTC. The gene calls are TRBV30 and TRBJ2-7; 10 nucleotides agree with TRBD2. The ends lost 2 bases at V and 3 bases at J; junction bases unmatched: 4. CDR3 length equals 14 residues. Germline CDR1 and CDR2: GTSNPN and SVGIG (reference sequence).

The V gene is TRBV29-1, the J gene TRBJ2-6; TRBD2 might be the D (5 bases). Between the trimmed V and J ends, which lost 4 bases and 0 bases, there was a span of 13 bases. There are 16 residues in the CDR3. CDR1 and CDR2 from the germline V gene are SQVTM and ANQGSEA. The CDR3 region is CSVVVGSYSGANVLTF. The CDR3 DNA sequence: TGCAGCGTTGTTGTGGGGAGTTACTCTGGGGCCAACGTCCTGACTTTC.

V usage is TRBV13 and J usage is TRBJ2-1; TRBD2 aligns across 8 bases. The V segment lost 5 bases and the J segment 8 bases; nucleotides outside the gene matches: 14. In germline, CDR1 is PRHDT, CDR2 FYEKMQ (reference sequence). The CDR3 extends over 16 amino acids. The CDR3 loop is CASSPGEGLVDYEQFF. The CDR3 nucleotides read TGTGCCAGCAGCCCAGGGGAGGGACTAGTTGATTATGAGCAGTTCTTC. Variable domain in full (rest from reference TRBV13 and TRBJ2-1): AAGVIQSPRHLIKEKRETATLKCYPIPRHDTVYWYQQGPGQDPQFLISFYEKMQSDKGSIPDRFSAQQFSDYHSELNMSSLELGDSALYFCASSPGEGLVDYEQFFGPGTRLTVL.

This clone has only a few counts. This chain's CDR3 is CSGTGNNEQFF. CDR3 DNA sequence: TGCAGCGGGACAGGCAACAATGAGCAGTTCTTC. The genes are TRBV29-1 and TRBJ2-1, with 7 bases that match TRBD1. The trim removed 7 bases at V and 5 bases at J, leaving 2 bases unmatched. Germline V gene lookup returns CDR1 SQVTM and CDR2 ANQGSEA. The CDR3 is made up of 11 amino acids.